This is a list of T cell receptor beta chains from one sample in a study of naive and memory T cell subsets. TCRdb re-called the UMI-ligation and nested PCR reads with MiXCR, one entry per CDR3 protein. This sample has tens of thousands of distinct CDR3 sequences; around 13% occur once, and the top ten carry 0.75% to 0.95%. Material: central memory CD4+ T cells from blood. The receptors were gathered from a human donor in good health. Both conserved end residues are part of each CDR3. Size is omitted from some rows. Given values are once, few, many or a class for expanded clones.

v_gene	j_gene	abundance	CDR3aa
TRBV5-5	TRBJ2-1	NA	CASSLWGQYYNEQFF
TRBV6-5	TRBJ2-2	NA	CASSGDLAGELFF
TRBV29-1	TRBJ2-1	few	CSVAGTVFSYNEQFF
TRBV20-1	TRBJ2-1	NA	CSARGERSFNEQFF
TRBV15	TRBJ2-1	many	CATSRGSSGVYNEQFF
TRBV7-9	TRBJ2-2	NA	CASSRGQVDTGELFF
TRBV7-3	TRBJ2-7	NA	CASSPRQGGEQYF
TRBV20-1	TRBJ1-6	few	CSARDQGRNSPLHF
TRBV9	TRBJ2-3	few	CASSASGSVGDTQYF
TRBV6-1	TRBJ1-1	NA	CASSEALGGGGTEAFF
TRBV14	TRBJ2-3	many	CASSHQQGISTDTQYF
TRBV5-6	TRBJ2-1	many	CASSSRASGPYNEQFF
TRBV6-1	TRBJ1-4	few	CASSEAWGLDEKLFF
TRBV28	TRBJ2-6	many	CASIPRQGAPGANVLTF
TRBV2	TRBJ2-1	NA	CASRAGQTGSRF
TRBV12-3/TRBV12-4	TRBJ1-6	few	CASTVGNNSPLHF
TRBV5-5	TRBJ2-1	many	CASSVGRLVNEQFF
TRBV4-2	TRBJ2-7	few	CASSPRTSGGGTYEQYF
TRBV6-1	TRBJ1-1	many	CASSDLGHGDEAFF
TRBV10-3	TRBJ1-3	NA	CAISRTQGFSGNTIYF
TRBV10-3	TRBJ2-1	NA	CAISEGPSGSFNEQFF
TRBV20-1	TRBJ1-5	NA	CSAREVSNQPQHF
TRBV2	TRBJ1-5	few	CASSGQRNNQPQHF
TRBV12-3/TRBV12-4	TRBJ2-1	few	CASRRETGDKQFF
TRBV27	TRBJ2-3	few	CASSSREGTVGTDTQYF
TRBV9	TRBJ2-7	few	CASSPRRAPAEQYF
TRBV9	TRBJ1-1	few	CASSSRLGGDTNTEAFF
TRBV24-1	TRBJ2-1	NA	CATSEGSVDEQFF
TRBV3-1	TRBJ2-3	many	CASSRSDTQYF
TRBV18	TRBJ2-1	NA	CASSPSQGHNEQFF
TRBV20-1	TRBJ2-7	many	CSAAPVTSGYEQYF
TRBV7-2	TRBJ2-3	few	CASSLVAEDTQYF
TRBV19	TRBJ2-1	NA	CASSTSSGRSRSYNEQFF
TRBV7-9	TRBJ2-7	NA	CASSLGLALLLVDEQYF
TRBV10-3	TRBJ1-3	many	CATMTVNSGNTIYF
TRBV5-6	TRBJ2-1	few	CASSRKGTGEYNEQFF
TRBV29-1	TRBJ1-2	NA	CSVEDPNRGDGYTF
TRBV29-1	TRBJ2-1	few	CSVAVVGYNEQFF
TRBV29-1	TRBJ2-5	NA	CSGNGQLERQETQYF
TRBV20-1	TRBJ1-2	many	CSASGTGAYGYTF
TRBV7-2	TRBJ2-7	NA	CASSLGLQGAEQYF
TRBV7-9	TRBJ2-3	many	CASSRSAGAGTDTQYF
TRBV10-3	TRBJ1-2	few	CAIKGKFGYNYGYTF
TRBV9	TRBJ2-1	few	CASSVGERSFYNEQFF
TRBV5-1	TRBJ1-2	many	CASRQNTGTNYGYTF
TRBV7-2	TRBJ2-1	many	CASSTGPLTYNEQFF
TRBV24-1	TRBJ2-1	NA	CATSDRGQGARPKYNEQFF
TRBV10-3	TRBJ2-7	few	CAISPQKTSAYEQYF
TRBV7-9	TRBJ1-3	few	CASSFSRGPGNTIYF
TRBV27	TRBJ2-1	few	CASSPTTGGPYNEQFF
TRBV27	TRBJ1-5	NA	CATRSRTGVRGYISQEHF
TRBV14	TRBJ1-1	many	CASSQDYGTLTLNTEAFF